Listed below are T cell receptor beta chains from one sample, sequenced in a study of blood T cells in healthy people across ages. TCRdb re-analysed the 5' RACE reads in MiXCR, keeping a single row per CDR3 protein. The table has 1.5 million to 2 million distinct CDR3 sequences, 28% seen once. Source material: blood. These receptor sequences come from a woman in her twenties or thirties in good health. Each CDR3 is given with its conserved first and last residue. The D gene is left open where the match is weak. Part of the rows lack a size; the others show once, few, many or a class for expanded clones.

clone_size	v_call	d_call	j_call	cdr3_aa	cdr3_nt
-	TRBV7-2	-	TRBJ1-1	CASSRWTEAFF	TGTGCCAGCAGCCGGTGGACTGAAGCTTTCTTT
many	TRBV7-2	-	TRBJ2-5	CAISLSQETQYF	TGTGCCATCAGCTTGTCCCAAGAGACCCAGTACTTC
-	TRBV24-1	TRBD1	TRBJ2-7	CATSDADRAYEQYF	TGTGCCACCAGTGACGCGGACAGGGCTTACGAGCAGTACTTC
-	TRBV5-5	-	TRBJ2-5	CASSFDSARETQYF	TGTGCCAGCAGCTTCGACAGCGCCAGGGAGACCCAGTACTTC
few	TRBV14	TRBD1	TRBJ1-2	CASSPPGTGGGYGYTF	TGTGCCAGCAGCCCACCCGGGACAGGGGGCGGCTATGGCTACACCTTC
-	TRBV12-3/TRBV12-4	TRBD2	TRBJ2-1	CASTSPGLADNEQFF	TGTGCCAGCACCTCCCCGGGACTAGCGGACAATGAGCAGTTCTTC
-	TRBV10-3	TRBD2	TRBJ2-7	CATHQAGGEQYF	TGTGCCACCCATCAGGCGGGGGGCGAGCAGTACTTC
-	TRBV11-2	TRBD1	TRBJ1-1	CASSFRPDRGTEAFF	TGTGCCAGCAGCTTCAGACCGGACAGGGGTACTGAAGCTTTCTTT
-	TRBV5-5	-	TRBJ2-1	CASRSFGVEQFF	TGTGCCAGCAGATCTTTCGGGGTTGAGCAGTTCTTC
few	TRBV5-1	TRBD1	TRBJ2-7	CASSSKGGSSYEQYF	TGCGCCAGCAGCTCTAAAGGGGGCAGCTCCTACGAGCAGTACTTC
few	TRBV6-5	-	TRBJ1-1	CASSGTLSGDEAFF	TGTGCCAGCAGCGGTACACTGAGCGGGGATGAAGCTTTCTTT
-	TRBV3-1	-	TRBJ1-4	CASSQTGYEKLFF	TGTGCCAGCAGCCAAACAGGGTACGAAAAACTGTTTTTT
-	TRBV7-3	TRBD2	TRBJ2-1	CASSSTGTSVHNEQFF	TGTGCCAGCAGCTCCACGGGGACTAGCGTGCACAATGAGCAGTTCTTC
few	TRBV2	-	TRBJ2-4	CASSDGGGRNIQYF	TGTGCCAGCAGTGATGGTGGGGGGAGGAACATTCAGTACTTC
-	TRBV5-6	-	TRBJ2-4	CASSPFVGELAKNIQYF	TGTGCCAGCAGCCCATTCGTGGGAGAGCTAGCCAAAAACATTCAGTACTTC
-	TRBV7-9	-	TRBJ1-2	CASSLVEYGYTF	TGTGCCAGCAGCTTAGTAGAGTATGGCTACACCTTC
few	TRBV27	-	TRBJ2-7	CASSLETGDSYEQYF	TGTGCCAGCAGTTTGGAGACAGGCGACTCCTACGAGCAGTACTTC
few	TRBV5-1	TRBD1	TRBJ2-2	CASSTGDTGELFF	TGCGCCAGCAGCACAGGGGACACCGGGGAGCTGTTTTTT
few	TRBV20-1	TRBD2	TRBJ2-5	CSAPPGLAEQETQYF	TGCAGTGCCCCACCCGGACTAGCGGAGCAAGAGACCCAGTACTTC
-	TRBV20-1	-	TRBJ2-1	CSAIDRIGRNEQFF	TGCAGTGCTATCGACAGGATCGGTCGCAATGAGCAGTTCTTC
-	TRBV5-6	-	TRBJ2-5	CASSPRWRETQYF	TGTGCCAGCAGCCCCAGGTGGCGGGAGACCCAGTACTTC
many	TRBV10-3	-	TRBJ1-5	CAIAPGESNQPQHF	TGTGCCATCGCCCCCGGTGAGAGCAATCAGCCCCAGCATTTT
-	TRBV4-3	TRBD2	TRBJ2-1	CASSQDWTSGRYEQFF	TGCGCCAGCAGCCAAGACTGGACTAGCGGGAGATATGAGCAGTTCTTC
-	TRBV11-2	TRBD2	TRBJ2-1	CASSLVSSRGRINEQFF	TGTGCCAGCAGCTTAGTTTCTTCCCGCGGGAGAATCAATGAGCAGTTCTTC
-	TRBV11-1	-	TRBJ2-7	CASSSRDNNYEQYF	TGTGCCAGCAGCTCCCGGGACAACAACTACGAGCAGTACTTC
-	TRBV5-5	TRBD1	TRBJ2-3	CASSLTGTGVADTQYF	TGTGCCAGCAGCTTGACCGGGACAGGGGTGGCAGATACGCAGTATTTT
-	TRBV12-3/TRBV12-4	-	TRBJ2-7	CASSTRGTYNEQYF	TGTGCCAGCAGTACCCGGGGAACTTACAATGAGCAGTACTTC
-	TRBV5-1	-	TRBJ1-4	CASSLSGEVEKLFF	TGCGCCAGCAGCTTGAGTGGGGAGGTCGAAAAACTGTTTTTT
-	TRBV12-3/TRBV12-4	TRBD1	TRBJ1-5	CASSRDSHSNQLQHF	TGTGCCAGCAGTCGGGACAGCCATAGCAATCAGCTCCAGCATTTT
-	TRBV5-4	TRBD1	TRBJ1-2	CASSPVQGGFYGYTF	TGTGCCAGCAGCCCGGTGCAGGGGGGGTTTTATGGCTACACCTTC
-	TRBV29-1	-	TRBJ1-4	CSVAPAGREKLFF	TGCAGCGTTGCCCCGGCAGGGAGAGAAAAACTGTTTTTT
-	TRBV7-7	TRBD1	TRBJ2-5	CASSYQQGQQGTQYF	TGTGCCAGCAGCTACCAACAGGGGCAGCAAGGGACCCAGTACTTC
many	TRBV11-2	-	TRBJ2-5	CASSFSPTGPQETQYF	TGTGCCAGCAGCTTCTCGCCTACAGGACCTCAAGAGACCCAGTACTTC
-	TRBV4-2	-	TRBJ2-7	CAGSQEVGSGDEQYF	TGTGCCGGCAGCCAAGAGGTGGGGAGTGGGGACGAGCAGTACTTC
-	TRBV7-2	TRBD2	TRBJ2-1	CASSFMGGGSYNEQFF	TGTGCCAGCAGCTTCATGGGCGGGGGATCCTACAATGAGCAGTTCTTC
-	TRBV20-1	-	TRBJ1-4	CSAREGRGDNEKLFF	TGCAGTGCTAGAGAAGGAAGGGGCGATAATGAAAAACTGTTTTTT
few	TRBV7-2	TRBD2	TRBJ2-7	CASSPGLVGLEQYF	TGTGCCAGCAGCCCGGGACTAGTCGGGCTCGAGCAGTACTTC
-	TRBV12-3/TRBV12-4	TRBD1	TRBJ1-2	CASSAPTGDGYTF	TGTGCCAGCAGTGCCCCGACAGGGGACGGCTACACCTTC
-	TRBV27	-	TRBJ1-1	CASSFYRVGTEAFF	TGTGCCAGCAGTTTTTACAGGGTTGGCACTGAAGCTTTCTTT
-	TRBV20-1	TRBD2	TRBJ2-5	CSAESGLAQSETQYF	TGCAGTGCTGAATCTGGACTAGCACAGAGCGAGACCCAGTACTTC
few	TRBV20-1	TRBD2	TRBJ2-1	CSGLGLLHNEQFF	TGCAGTGGGTTGGGACTACTACATAATGAGCAGTTCTTC
few	TRBV9	TRBD2	TRBJ2-1	CASSGPGLAGNLGEQFF	TGTGCCAGCAGCGGACCGGGACTAGCGGGGAATCTGGGTGAGCAGTTCTTC
-	TRBV7-2	TRBD2	TRBJ2-1	CASSLVVAGGTSSYNEQFF	TGTGCCAGCAGCTTAGTTGTGGCCGGGGGGACTAGCAGCTACAATGAGCAGTTCTTC
few	TRBV6-5	-	TRBJ2-7	CASRPGWSYEQYF	TGTGCCAGCAGGCCGGGTTGGTCCTACGAGCAGTACTTC
many	TRBV3-1	TRBD2	TRBJ2-1	CASSPGTSHNEQFF	TGTGCCAGCAGCCCCGGGACTAGCCACAATGAGCAGTTCTTC
-	TRBV6-2/TRBV6-3	-	TRBJ2-7	CASVPGGAYEQYF	TGTGCCAGCGTGCCAGGAGGAGCCTACGAGCAGTACTTC
few	TRBV12-3/TRBV12-4	-	TRBJ1-2	CASSPRAGVGYTF	TGTGCCAGCAGTCCCCGTGCAGGGGTTGGCTACACCTTC